The 17 T cell receptor beta chains below come from one sample, sequenced in a study of metastatic and nonmetastatic thyroid tumors. TCRdb called clones again from the PCR reads with MiXCR. The sample holds a few thousand clones, 28% seen once. No patient received treatment before thyroid surgery. Source material: adjacent normal tissue. The receptors originated from a female donor with papillary thyroid cancer or a benign thyroid nodule (not recorded which). Some clones in this sample may be carry-over from other donors' samples.

This clone has ten or more counts. The V gene is TRBV3-1, the J gene TRBJ1-1; 9 nucleotides align to TRBD1. The J segment lost 1 base and the V segment lost 0 bases, leaving 9 bases of the junction unmatched. CDR1 is LGHDT, CDR2 YNNKEL, per germline (reference sequence). The CDR3 length is 18 residues. Here the CDR3 DNA reads TGTGCCAGCAGCCAAGATAGGAGGACAGGGGCCTCGAACACTGAAGCTTTCTTT. The encoded protein is CASSQDRRTGASNTEAFF. Complete variable domain (other parts from reference TRBV3-1 and TRBJ1-1): DTAVSQTPKYLVTQMGNDKSIKCEQNLGHDTMYWYKQDSKKFLKIMFSYNNKELIINETVPNRFSPKSPDKAHLNLHINSLELGDSAVYFCASSQDRRTGASNTEAFFGQGTRLTVV.

V gene TRBV6-6 combines with J gene TRBJ1-2, with D tentatively TRBD1 (5 bases). Trimming stripped 0 bases from V and 7 bases from J, with 18 bases between. The CDR3 has 16 amino acids. Germline-derived CDR1 and CDR2 are MNHNY and SVGAGI (reference sequence). The CDR3 spells CASSYSPRRRGSGYTF. The CDR3 nucleotides are TGTGCCAGCAGTTACTCCCCCCGGAGGAGGGGATCTGGCTACACCTTC.

The J gene is TRBJ2-7, the V gene TRBV6-2 or TRBV6-3, with D perhaps TRBD1 (5 bases). Trimming stripped 0 bases from V and 3 bases from J, with 12 bases between. Looked up from germline, CDR1 is MNHEY and CDR2 is SVGEGT. This CDR3 region has 15 residues. As DNA, the CDR3 is TGTGCCAGCAGTTACTCGAGAAGGGGAAACTACGAGCAGTACTTC. Translated, it gives CASSYSRRGNYEQYF.

This clone has more than one count but fewer than ten. The rearrangement uses TRBV6-1 and TRBJ2-5, with unresolved D. V was clipped by 8 bases and J by 4 bases, with 11 bases between them. Germline V gives CDR1 MNHNS, CDR2 SASEGT. There are 12 residues in the CDR3. The CDR3, as DNA: TGTGCCAGCCTTGGGGTAACAGAGACCCAGTACTTC. Amino acids: CASLGVTETQYF.

Remarks on this clone: At one of its ends the junction is not consistent with the germline gene, which may arise from a read error. This chain joins TRBV6-5 and TRBJ1-1; tentative D call: TRBD1 (6 bases). The CDR3 is made up of 14 amino acids. The germline gives CDR1 MNHEY, CDR2 SVGAGI. Written as DNA, the CDR3 is TGTGCCAGCAGTCTACAGGGCTGTTGGACTGAAGCTTTGTTT. Its translation is CASSLQGCWTEALF.

The chain carries TRBV20-1 and TRBJ2-1; possibly TRBD1 for D (5 bases). There are 15 residues in the CDR3. In germline, CDR1 is DFQATT, CDR2 SNEGSKA (reference sequence). Trimming shortened V by 6 bases and J by 5 bases, and 20 bases separated the two germline ends. The CDR3 protein is CSAPLVGIRDNEQFF. CDR3 bases: TGCAGTGCCCCCCTAGTTGGGATCAGGGACAATGAGCAGTTCTTC.

This clone is medium-sized. This chain links TRBV5-8 with TRBJ2-3; 8 bases line up with TRBD2. Germline assignment: CDR1 SGHTS and CDR2 YDEGEE. The trim removed 2 bases at V and 4 bases at J, leaving 3 bases unmatched. The CDR3 is 14 residues long. In nucleotides, the CDR3 is TGTGCCAGCAGCTTAGCGGGAGCACCAGATACGCAGTATTTT. It encodes CASSLAGAPDTQYF.

The chain carries TRBV6-1 and TRBJ2-1; 10 nucleotides align to TRBD2. The V and J ends lost 5 bases and 7 bases, in that order; junction bases with no gene match: 5. Germline values: CDR1 MNHNS, CDR2 SASEGT. The CDR3 spans 14 residues. CDR3 nucleotide sequence: TGTGCCAGCAGTAGCGGGAGGGCCGAAAATGAGCAGTTCTTC. Its protein product is CASSSGRAENEQFF.

Notes on this clone: Relative to the germline gene, one junction end is altered; a read error may explain this. The chain joins TRBV27 to TRBJ2-7; perhaps TRBD2 as D (5 bases). Germline V gives CDR1 MNHEY, CDR2 SMNVEV (reference sequence). This CDR3 has 11 amino acids. Here the CDR3 reads CASSLSGELYF. DNA for the CDR3: TGTGCCAGCAGTTTGTCCGGGGAGCTGTACTTC.

With respect to this clone: At one end the junction does not follow the germline gene, possibly because of a read error. The chain combines TRBV27 with TRBJ2-6; D is possibly TRBD1 (5 bases). This CDR3 comprises 15 residues. Looked up from germline, CDR1 is MNHEY and CDR2 is SMNVEV (reference sequence). CDR3 sequence: CASRGTGSGANALTF. CDR3 nucleotide sequence: TGTGCCAGCAGGGGAACAGGCTCTGGGGCCAACGCCCTGACTTTC.

This clone is judged medium-sized (0.01 to 0.1%). At one end the junction does not follow the germline gene, possibly because of a read error. V gene TRBV2 combines with J gene TRBJ2-4, with a possible D match to TRBD2 (5 bases). The CDR3 contains 14 residues. The V gene's germline CDR1 is SNHLY and CDR2 FYNNEI. The CDR3 DNA is TGTGCCAGCAGCGAAGCGGTAGCCAAAAACATTCAGTACTTC. This gives the protein CASSEAVAKNIQYF.

The gene calls are TRBV6-5 and TRBJ1-5; tentatively, D is TRBD1 (6 bases). This CDR3 comprises 15 residues. The germline gives CDR1 MNHEY, CDR2 SVGAGI. Trimming pared 7 bases from V and 9 bases from J, leaving 22 bases between. This CDR3 is CASITGQPWSWPQHF. In DNA form, the CDR3 reads TGTGCCAGCATTACCGGACAGCCATGGAGTTGGCCCCAGCATTTT.

This chain links TRBV12-3 or TRBV12-4 with TRBJ2-1; no firm D call. The V gene lost 6 bases and the J gene lost 8 bases, with 14 bases spanning the gap. The CDR3 runs 13 residues. The CDR3 DNA reads TGTGCCAGCAGGCTAGGTAACCTCCATGAGCAGTTCTTC. Translation: CASRLGNLHEQFF.

Only a few counts were recorded for this clone. This chain uses TRBV28 with TRBJ1-5; perhaps TRBD1 as D (6 bases). V was clipped by 10 bases and J by 4 bases, with 20 bases between them. The germline V gene has CDR1 MDHEN and CDR2 SYDVKM. This CDR3 region has 15 residues. CDR3 in DNA: TGTGCCACCAAGTTTCCGGGACAACGAAATCAGCCCCAGCATTTT. Residues: CATKFPGQRNQPQHF.

This chain joins TRBV28 and TRBJ2-7, with 11 nucleotides matching TRBD2. The germline V gene encodes CDR1 MDHEN and CDR2 SYDVKM. Germline trimming cut 7 bases from V and 0 bases from J; bases unmatched to any gene: 5. The CDR3 sequence is 15 residues long. DNA for the CDR3: TGTGCCAGCACCTTCGGGACTAGCGGCTCCTACGAGCAGTACTTC. Encoded protein: CASTFGTSGSYEQYF.

This clone appeared once. This rearrangement joins TRBV6-2 or TRBV6-3 to TRBJ2-3; the D is unclear. CDR3 length equals 15 residues. The ends were cut back, 5 bases at V and 6 bases at J, with 18 bases in the middle. Per the germline V gene, CDR1 is MNHEY and CDR2 is SVGEGT. The CDR3 reads CASSLYECVTDTQYF. CDR3 sequence (DNA): TGTGCCAGCAGTCTGTATGAGTGTGTGACGGATACGCAGTATTTT.

The chain combines TRBV11-2 with TRBJ2-2; no clear D. This CDR3 is built from 10 residues. V was clipped by 8 bases and J by 9 bases, with 7 bases between them. Germline loops: CDR1 SGHAT, CDR2 FQNNGV. CDR3: CASGWWELFF. CDR3 DNA sequence: TGTGCCAGCGGGTGGTGGGAGCTGTTTTTT. The full variable domain, its missing parts supplied by reference TRBV11-2 and TRBJ2-2, is EAGVAQSPRYKIIEKRQSVAFWCNPISGHATLYWYQQILGQGPKLLIQFQNNGVVDDSQLPKDRFSAERLKGVDSTLKIQPAKLEDSAVYLCASGWWELFFGEGSRLTVL.